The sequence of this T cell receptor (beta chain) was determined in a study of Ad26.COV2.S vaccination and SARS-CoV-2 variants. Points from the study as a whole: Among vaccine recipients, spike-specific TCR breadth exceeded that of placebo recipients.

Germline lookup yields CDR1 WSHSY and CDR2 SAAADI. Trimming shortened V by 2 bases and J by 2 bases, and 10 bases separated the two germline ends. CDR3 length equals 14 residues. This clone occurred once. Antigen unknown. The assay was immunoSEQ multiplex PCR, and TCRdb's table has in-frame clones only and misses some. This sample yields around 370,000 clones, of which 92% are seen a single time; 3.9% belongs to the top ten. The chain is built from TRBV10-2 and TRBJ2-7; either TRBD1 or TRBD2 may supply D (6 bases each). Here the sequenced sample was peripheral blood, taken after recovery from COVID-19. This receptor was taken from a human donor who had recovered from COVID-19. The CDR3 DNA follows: TGCGCCAGCAGTGAGGTGGGGGGCCCCTACGAGCAGTACTTC. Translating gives CASSEVGGPYEQYF.